These T cell receptor beta chains were read from a single sample in a study of human T cells and chemical hapten exposure. Each CDR3 protein is one row after TCRdb ran MiXCR on the RACE reads. The table records tens of thousands of distinct CDR3 sequences, about a tenth of them present only once. The material was whole blood, obtained in connection with sensitization to the hapten diphenylcyclopropenone (DPC). These TCRs come from a woman in her fifties or sixties with alopecia areata. Some clones in this sample may be carry-over from other donors' samples. The CDR3 runs from the conserved cysteine through the conserved F or W. The D gene is left open where the match is weak. Clone size, where shown, is once, few, many, or a class for clones that have expanded.

clone size: many; CDR3 length: 12; V gene: TRBV20-1; J gene: TRBJ2-2; D gene: NA; CDR3 DNA: TGCAGTGCTGTAGGGCGGGCCGGGGAGCTGTTTTTT; CDR3 protein: CSAVGRAGELFF
clone size: NA; CDR3 length: 17; V gene: TRBV12-3/TRBV12-4; J gene: TRBJ2-1; D gene: TRBD1; CDR3 DNA: TGTGCCAGCAGTTTTGCATCTGGTACAGGGGGTATCTATGAGCAGTTCTTC; CDR3 protein: CASSFASGTGGIYEQFF
clone size: many; CDR3 length: 13; V gene: TRBV29-1; J gene: TRBJ2-1; D gene: TRBD1; CDR3 DNA: TGCAGCGTGTGGACAGGGGGCTATCATGAGCAGTTCTTC; CDR3 protein: CSVWTGGYHEQFF
clone size: few; CDR3 length: 15; V gene: TRBV5-1; J gene: TRBJ2-1; D gene: TRBD2; CDR3 DNA: TGCGCCAGCCGGTCCGGGACTAGCGGTTACAATGAGCAGTTCTTC; CDR3 protein: CASRSGTSGYNEQFF
clone size: few; CDR3 length: 12; V gene: TRBV29-1; J gene: TRBJ2-2; D gene: NA; CDR3 DNA: TGCAGCGTAGGACGGACCACCGGGGAGCTGTTTTTT; CDR3 protein: CSVGRTTGELFF
clone size: NA; CDR3 length: 13; V gene: TRBV11-2; J gene: TRBJ2-4; D gene: NA; CDR3 DNA: TGTGCCAGCAGCACGACTAGTCTAAGCATTCAGTACTTC; CDR3 protein: CASSTTSLSIQYF
clone size: NA; CDR3 length: 14; V gene: TRBV9; J gene: TRBJ2-7; D gene: NA; CDR3 DNA: TGTGCCAGCAGCGTGGACAGCCAACCCTACGAGCAGTACTTC; CDR3 protein: CASSVDSQPYEQYF
clone size: few; CDR3 length: 20; V gene: TRBV3-1; J gene: TRBJ2-6; D gene: TRBD2; CDR3 DNA: TGTGCCAGCAGCCAACCGTGGATAGCGGGAGCTTCCTCTGGGGCCAACGTCCTGACTTTC; CDR3 protein: CASSQPWIAGASSGANVLTF
clone size: NA; CDR3 length: 15; V gene: TRBV7-2; J gene: TRBJ2-6; D gene: NA; CDR3 DNA: TGTGCCAGCAGCTTAGATGGCTCTGGGGCCAACGTCCTGACTTTC; CDR3 protein: CASSLDGSGANVLTF
clone size: few; CDR3 length: 15; V gene: TRBV2; J gene: TRBJ2-4; D gene: NA; CDR3 DNA: TGTGCCAGCAGTCACAGGGACGTAGCCAAAAACATTCAGTACTTC; CDR3 protein: CASSHRDVAKNIQYF
clone size: NA; CDR3 length: 14; V gene: TRBV7-9; J gene: TRBJ2-7; D gene: NA; CDR3 DNA: TGTGCCAGCAGCTTAAGGGGGGCTCTGGACGAGCAGTACTTC; CDR3 protein: CASSLRGALDEQYF
clone size: few; CDR3 length: 14; V gene: TRBV12-3/TRBV12-4; J gene: TRBJ1-5; D gene: NA; CDR3 DNA: TGTGCCAGCAGTTTAGGGGGGGCGGCTCAGCCCCAGCATTTT; CDR3 protein: CASSLGGAAQPQHF
clone size: few; CDR3 length: 14; V gene: TRBV20-1; J gene: TRBJ1-3; D gene: NA; CDR3 DNA: TGCAGTGCTAGATCGACAGGATCTCAGAACACCATATATTTT; CDR3 protein: CSARSTGSQNTIYF
clone size: NA; CDR3 length: 15; V gene: TRBV10-3; J gene: TRBJ1-5; D gene: NA; CDR3 DNA: TGTGCCATTTGGGGGAACCAGTCCCGTGATCAGCCCCAGCATTTT; CDR3 protein: CAIWGNQSRDQPQHF
clone size: few; CDR3 length: 16; V gene: TRBV6-5; J gene: TRBJ2-5; D gene: TRBD1; CDR3 DNA: TGTGCCAGCAGTTACCGGGACAGAACCCTTCAAGAGACCCAGTACTTC; CDR3 protein: CASSYRDRTLQETQYF
clone size: few; CDR3 length: 15; V gene: TRBV29-1; J gene: TRBJ2-1; D gene: TRBD2; CDR3 DNA: TGCAGCGTTGGGGGTGCTAGCGGGATCAGGAATGAGCAGTTCTTC; CDR3 protein: CSVGGASGIRNEQFF
clone size: NA; CDR3 length: 13; V gene: TRBV20-1; J gene: TRBJ2-3; D gene: TRBD2; CDR3 DNA: TGCAGTGCCCGCGGGAGGGCCGTAGATACGCAGTATTTT; CDR3 protein: CSARGRAVDTQYF
clone size: few; CDR3 length: 12; V gene: TRBV6-2/TRBV6-3; J gene: TRBJ2-7; D gene: NA; CDR3 DNA: TGTGCCAGCAGTTACAGGTACTACGAGCAGTACTTC; CDR3 protein: CASSYRYYEQYF
clone size: NA; CDR3 length: 12; V gene: TRBV2; J gene: TRBJ2-3; D gene: NA; CDR3 DNA: TGTGCCAGCGGGACACGGGCACATACGCAGTATTTT; CDR3 protein: CASGTRAHTQYF
clone size: NA; CDR3 length: 17; V gene: TRBV29-1; J gene: TRBJ2-2; D gene: TRBD1; CDR3 DNA: TGCAGCGTTGTGTTGGGGACAGGAGGGCCGAACACCGGGGAGCTGTTTTTT; CDR3 protein: CSVVLGTGGPNTGELFF
clone size: many; CDR3 length: 19; V gene: TRBV12-3/TRBV12-4; J gene: TRBJ2-6; D gene: TRBD1; CDR3 DNA: TGTGCCAGCAGTGCCTCCGGGACAGGGATCCCCTCTGGGGCCAACGTCCTGACTTTC; CDR3 protein: CASSASGTGIPSGANVLTF
clone size: few; CDR3 length: 15; V gene: TRBV7-9; J gene: TRBJ2-3; D gene: NA; CDR3 DNA: TGTGCCAGCAGCTTGTCGATAGGGTCCACAGATACGCAGTATTTT; CDR3 protein: CASSLSIGSTDTQYF
clone size: few; CDR3 length: 15; V gene: TRBV7-6; J gene: TRBJ2-7; D gene: NA; CDR3 DNA: TGTGCCAGCAGCTTAGCGCTCCCGGATAGCTACGAGCAGTACTTC; CDR3 protein: CASSLALPDSYEQYF
clone size: many; CDR3 length: 15; V gene: TRBV5-1; J gene: TRBJ2-1; D gene: TRBD1; CDR3 DNA: TGCGCCAGCAGCTTGTCCGGGACAGACTACAATGAGCAGTTCTTC; CDR3 protein: CASSLSGTDYNEQFF
clone size: many; CDR3 length: 16; V gene: TRBV7-9; J gene: TRBJ1-3; D gene: TRBD1; CDR3 DNA: TGTGCCAGCAGCAAGGGGACAGGGGGCTATGGAAACACCATATATTTT; CDR3 protein: CASSKGTGGYGNTIYF
clone size: few; CDR3 length: 13; V gene: TRBV29-1; J gene: TRBJ2-5; D gene: TRBD2; CDR3 DNA: TGCAGCGTTGAGGCTAGCGGGAGAGAGACCCAGTACTTC; CDR3 protein: CSVEASGRETQYF
clone size: NA; CDR3 length: 15; V gene: TRBV20-1; J gene: TRBJ2-7; D gene: TRBD1; CDR3 DNA: TGCAGTGCTTCTAGGGAGGACAGGGGAACTTACGAGCAGTACTTC; CDR3 protein: CSASREDRGTYEQYF
clone size: few; CDR3 length: 13; V gene: TRBV7-9; J gene: TRBJ2-2; D gene: NA; CDR3 DNA: TGTGCCAGCAGCTTTTCTGGAGCCGGGGAGCTGTTTTTT; CDR3 protein: CASSFSGAGELFF
clone size: many; CDR3 length: 13; V gene: TRBV2; J gene: TRBJ1-1; D gene: NA; CDR3 DNA: TGTGCCAGCAGCTTTGACGGAAACACTGAAGCTTTCTTT; CDR3 protein: CASSFDGNTEAFF
clone size: few; CDR3 length: 16; V gene: TRBV6-5; J gene: TRBJ1-2; D gene: NA; CDR3 DNA: TGTGCCAGCAGGCCTCACCGGACTGTCGTAAACTATGGCTACACCTTC; CDR3 protein: CASRPHRTVVNYGYTF
clone size: NA; CDR3 length: 14; V gene: TRBV7-2; J gene: TRBJ1-5; D gene: TRBD1; CDR3 DNA: TGTGCCAGCAGCGCACAGGGGGCGGGACAGCCCCAGCATTTT; CDR3 protein: CASSAQGAGQPQHF
clone size: NA; CDR3 length: 17; V gene: TRBV12-5; J gene: TRBJ2-1; D gene: TRBD2; CDR3 DNA: TGTGCTAGTGGTTTGACCAGACTAGCGGGAGGGGGAAATGAGCAGTTCTTC; CDR3 protein: CASGLTRLAGGGNEQFF
clone size: few; CDR3 length: 14; V gene: TRBV11-2; J gene: TRBJ2-1; D gene: NA; CDR3 DNA: TGTGCCAGCAGCTTCGGGCATGAATACAATGAGCAGTTCTTC; CDR3 protein: CASSFGHEYNEQFF
clone size: NA; CDR3 length: 15; V gene: TRBV24-1; J gene: TRBJ2-7; D gene: TRBD2; CDR3 DNA: TGTGCCACCGCCCCGACTAGCGGGGGATCCTACGAGCAGTACTTC; CDR3 protein: CATAPTSGGSYEQYF
clone size: many; CDR3 length: 14; V gene: TRBV7-8; J gene: TRBJ1-5; D gene: NA; CDR3 DNA: TGTGCCAGCAGCTTGTCGGACCTTAATCAGCCCCAGCATTTT; CDR3 protein: CASSLSDLNQPQHF
clone size: NA; CDR3 length: 15; V gene: TRBV18; J gene: TRBJ2-3; D gene: NA; CDR3 DNA: TGTGCCAGCTCAGCCACACAGGCTAGCACAGATACGCAGTATTTT; CDR3 protein: CASSATQASTDTQYF
clone size: few; CDR3 length: 13; V gene: TRBV29-1; J gene: TRBJ1-2; D gene: TRBD1; CDR3 DNA: TGCAGCGTGCGGGACAGGGAAAAGGGTGGCTACACCTTC; CDR3 protein: CSVRDREKGGYTF
clone size: NA; CDR3 length: 12; V gene: TRBV12-3/TRBV12-4; J gene: TRBJ2-7; D gene: TRBD2; CDR3 DNA: TGTGCCAGCAGCCTCAGGGAGGGGGAGCAGTACTTC; CDR3 protein: CASSLREGEQYF
clone size: NA; CDR3 length: 12; V gene: TRBV29-1; J gene: TRBJ1-3; D gene: NA; CDR3 DNA: TGCAGCGTTGCGTTTGGGGAAAACACCATATATTTT; CDR3 protein: CSVAFGENTIYF
clone size: few; CDR3 length: 14; V gene: TRBV18; J gene: TRBJ2-7; D gene: NA; CDR3 DNA: TGTGCCAGCTCAACGAGACAGGATCCCTACGAGCAGTACTTC; CDR3 protein: CASSTRQDPYEQYF
clone size: NA; CDR3 length: 14; V gene: TRBV5-1; J gene: TRBJ1-1; D gene: TRBD1; CDR3 DNA: TGCGCCAGCAGCTTGTCGGGACAGGGCTCTGAAGCTTTCTTT; CDR3 protein: CASSLSGQGSEAFF
clone size: few; CDR3 length: 14; V gene: TRBV20-1; J gene: TRBJ2-4; D gene: NA; CDR3 DNA: TGCAGTGCTAGAGATCACGCCCGGGGGAACATTCAGTACTTC; CDR3 protein: CSARDHARGNIQYF
clone size: NA; CDR3 length: 14; V gene: TRBV28; J gene: TRBJ1-2; D gene: NA; CDR3 DNA: TGTGCCAGCAGTGAGGGGAGGTTTAACTATGGCTACACCTTC; CDR3 protein: CASSEGRFNYGYTF
clone size: many; CDR3 length: 14; V gene: TRBV6-5; J gene: TRBJ1-5; D gene: NA; CDR3 DNA: TGTGCCAGCAGTCAGCAGGGTAGCAATCAGCCCCAGCATTTT; CDR3 protein: CASSQQGSNQPQHF
clone size: few; CDR3 length: 19; V gene: TRBV4-2; J gene: TRBJ1-6; D gene: NA; CDR3 DNA: TGTGCCAGCAGCCAAGTAGTATCAGTCCTCGGGAAGGGTGGTTCACCCCTCCACTTT; CDR3 protein: CASSQVVSVLGKGGSPLHF
clone size: few; CDR3 length: 11; V gene: TRBV27; J gene: TRBJ2-7; D gene: NA; CDR3 DNA: TGTGCCAGCAGTTTAGCGGGTGAGCAGTACTTC; CDR3 protein: CASSLAGEQYF
clone size: NA; CDR3 length: 14; V gene: TRBV11-2; J gene: TRBJ2-1; D gene: TRBD2; CDR3 DNA: TGTGCCAGCAGCCCCGTAGCGGGAGTTGATGAGCAGTTCTTC; CDR3 protein: CASSPVAGVDEQFF
clone size: many; CDR3 length: 15; V gene: TRBV29-1; J gene: TRBJ1-5; D gene: NA; CDR3 DNA: TGCAGCGTTCTAATTAGTGGTGACCGCAATCAGCCCCAGCATTTT; CDR3 protein: CSVLISGDRNQPQHF
clone size: once; CDR3 length: 15; V gene: TRBV7-6; J gene: TRBJ2-1; D gene: NA; CDR3 DNA: TGTGCCAGCAGCCCAGGGACGAGGAACGTCGGTGAGCAGTTCTTC; CDR3 protein: CASSPGTRNVGEQFF
clone size: few; CDR3 length: 14; V gene: TRBV25-1; J gene: TRBJ1-1; D gene: NA; CDR3 DNA: TGTGCCAGCAGAGGACTGATTTCGAACACTGAAGCTTTCTTT; CDR3 protein: CASRGLISNTEAFF
clone size: few; CDR3 length: 12; V gene: TRBV28; J gene: TRBJ2-7; D gene: NA; CDR3 DNA: TGTGCCAGCAGTTTGTTATCCTACGAGCAGTACTTC; CDR3 protein: CASSLLSYEQYF
clone size: NA; CDR3 length: 15; V gene: TRBV18; J gene: TRBJ2-2; D gene: NA; CDR3 DNA: TGTGCCAGCTCACCACCGTCTCCGCGCACCGGGGAGCTGTTTTTT; CDR3 protein: CASSPPSPRTGELFF
clone size: many; CDR3 length: 14; V gene: TRBV9; J gene: TRBJ1-5; D gene: NA; CDR3 DNA: TGTGCCAGCAGCGTAGGAAACGGGAATCAGCCCCAGCATTTT; CDR3 protein: CASSVGNGNQPQHF
clone size: NA; CDR3 length: 12; V gene: TRBV5-5; J gene: TRBJ1-1; D gene: NA; CDR3 DNA: TGTGCCAGCAGCTTGGGGGCAGGGCAAGCTTTCTTT; CDR3 protein: CASSLGAGQAFF
clone size: few; CDR3 length: 17; V gene: TRBV7-2; J gene: TRBJ1-4; D gene: NA; CDR3 DNA: TGTGCCAGCACCTTTTACTTCCGCATGGGGGCGCCTGAAAAACTGTTTTTT; CDR3 protein: CASTFYFRMGAPEKLFF